This T cell receptor (beta chain) was found in a study of naive and memory T cell subsets. Overall study results and limits: No ground truth validated the naive and memory repertoire findings. A clonotype means one alpha or beta sequence, not an alpha/beta pair. From naive to CM, EM and EMRA, diversity decreased and Gini increased.

Germline CDR1 is DFQATT and CDR2 is SNEGSKA (reference sequence). The CDR3 covers 17 residues. V shed 3 bases, J shed 1 base, and the junction held 4 bases outside the gene matches. Both TRBC1 and TRBC2 were covered by a beta constant-region primer of two equimolar oligonucleotides. Nested alpha and beta constant-region primers with the SP2 primer drove four PCR rounds on ligated cDNA. One entry per CDR3 protein, called by TCRdb with MiXCR from the UMI-ligation and nested PCR reads. The table lists over 30,000 distinct CDR3 sequences, less than 20% of them singletons. This clonotype was counted many times. The antigen remains undetermined. CMV status came from CD4+ IFNgamma after overnight CMV lysate stimulation.

The gene calls are TRBV20-1 and TRBJ2-2, with 14 bases aligning to TRBD2. The sequenced material came from effector memory CD4+ T cells from blood. Subset noted: effector memory, CD45RA- CD27-. The TCR comes from a human donor in good health. CDR3 nucleotide sequence: TGCAGTGCTAGGGCAGGGACTAGCGGGAGGAACACCGGGGAGCTGTTTTTT. Translation gives CSARAGTSGRNTGELFF.